This T cell receptor (beta chain) stems from a study of hypomethylating agent response in myelodysplastic syndrome. Whole-study context: Either azacitidine (about 70% of the 11) or decitabine (3 of 11) was given. About six patients responded with complete response or hematologic improvement; a few did not. Mean age was roughly 70 +/- 6.9 years; diploid cytogenetics predominated. Study-wide points: No significant post-treatment change in richness, rarefaction diversity or clonality, across all patients or response groups.

The V end was cut by 5 bases, the J end by 0 bases, with 17 bases between. The CDR3 is made up of 17 amino acids. CDR1 is MGHRA, CDR2 YSYEKL, per germline. Assay: immunoSEQ multiplex PCR; the TCRdb copy retains only in-frame clones and omits some. This sample has several thousand clones; around 84% occur once, and the top ten carry around 15%. Comments on this clone: The antigen is undetermined.

This specimen was bone marrow, taken before or after starting hypomethylating agent treatment for myelodysplastic syndrome (not recorded which). The receptor's source is a human donor with myelodysplastic syndrome. The chain employs TRBV4-1 and TRBJ1-3, with D tentatively TRBD1 (5 bases). CDR3 coding DNA: TGCGCCAGCAGCACGGGCGGGGGATTCAACTCTGGAAACACCATATATTTT. Protein: CASSTGGGFNSGNTIYF.